This T cell receptor beta chain was obtained from a study of regulatory T cells in long-lasting Graves disease (dated by TCRdb to about 2021). Looking at the study overall: Newly diagnosed Graves' disease patients had taken antithyroid drugs for less than 3 months. This study used TCR sequencing and RNA sequencing of peripheral blood to compare persistent Graves' disease patients against newly diagnosed Graves' disease patients. The study took place in China and was registered as a clinical trial. A total of some 35 samples underwent TCR sequencing, from roughly 13 patients with persistent Graves' disease and roughly 20 patients with newly diagnosed Graves' disease.

The germline V gene sets CDR1 to MNHEY and CDR2 to SVGEGT. The CDR3 goes from the cysteine to the phenylalanine over 14 residues. Only the CDR3 portion is preserved as DNA: 42 bases, with reading frame beginning at the first base. At the junction V is shortened by 2 bases and J by 1 base, with 8 bases in between. Study-wide findings and limitations: Only peripheral blood was studied, because thyroid tissue, the primary lesion, was inaccessible. Sequencing and analysis were limited to the TCR beta chain. Lower TCR Shannon entropy and fewer highly expanded clones were observed in persistent Graves' disease patients than in newly diagnosed patients, which suggested clonal expansion. Persistent patients shared more public clonotypes among themselves (around 3,000) than newly diagnosed patients did (more than 850). As a limitation, the authors acknowledged that the small sample size may reduce accuracy. Persistent disease showed preferential use of TRBV28, TRBJ1-2 and TRBJ2-5, whereas newly diagnosed disease favored TRBV20-1 and TRBJ2-1.

Libraries were built with multiplex PCR. TCRdb lists the instrument as Illumina HiSeq 4000. iRepertoire HTBI primers and Arm-PCR amplification of CDR3 regions were used to construct TCR beta libraries. Gel purification was performed on PCR products prior to sequencing. Per the source publication's procedure: Gene usage analysis of CDR3 amino acid clonotypes used the approximately 62 TRBV and 14 TRBJ segments found across samples. COPE and FqMerger were used to merge filtered high-quality paired reads into contigs. BLAST was used to align contigs to IMGT TRBV, TRBD and TRBJ reference genes, and CDR3 was defined according to IMGT. Clonotypes above 0.1% frequency were classified as highly expanded clones. Shannon entropy served as the measure of repertoire diversity, while the Gini coefficient captured V-J evenness. A clonotype found in more than one individual was treated as public. Using fastp trimming at Q25 and MiXCR clonotype assembly, TCRdb reanalyzed the public sequencing data and kept in-frame beta chains. Here each entry gathers all rows of one CDR3 protein and keeps the most common genes and DNA. None of the V and J calls come from the authors' own analysis; TCRdb made them. The sample table lists hundreds of thousands of distinct CDR3 sequences, over 15% of them with a count of one. Roughly 27% of the sample is held by the ten biggest clonotypes.

Sample time point, as interpreted from the label and publication: newly diagnosed GD, antithyroid drugs for less than 3 months. For both TCR sequencing and RNA sequencing, RNA was extracted from PBMCs in TRIzol. The diagnosis of Graves' disease followed American Thyroid Association guidelines. Patients were recruited from an endocrinology department in Xi'an, China. Each patient gave about 9.1 milliliters of peripheral blood, collected in an EDTA anticoagulant tube. Ficoll Paque Plus density gradient separation was used to isolate PBMCs, and no additional T cell sorting was done. An Agilent 2100 Bioanalyzer and agarose gel were used to check RNA quality, while a NanoDrop 2000 measured RNA concentration. This clonotype was picked up many times. No cognate antigen has been identified for it. No much larger clone is present one base from it, and per-base qualities are unavailable. These data were likewise used in another study, on T cells in Graves' hyperthyroidism and ophthalmopathy. Taken from the second paper: Stable Graves' hyperthyroidism was defined as the absence of progression to ophthalmopathy over 18 months of follow-up. The hyperthyroidism patients were between 18 and 65 years old and newly diagnosed, with a disease duration of less than 2 months. The study excluded patients with uncontrolled infections, other autoimmune diseases, pregnancy or lactation. Diagnoses relied on clinical symptoms, serum thyroxine and TRAb, thyroid ultrasound and orbital computed tomography. The TCR CDR3 was subjected to a first round of RT-PCR using the HTBI primer set and the Qiagen OneStep RT-PCR kit. Most expanded thyroid clonotypes (frequency above 0.001) were also detected in blood, a finding suggesting that blood repertoires may reflect thyroid immune responses. Ophthalmopathy was separated from stable hyperthyroidism by a 13 V-J signature model, with approximately 86% sensitivity and about 81% specificity obtained in cross-validation and 80%/75% obtained in testing. In validation, the model predicted progression to ophthalmopathy a median of around six months before onset, with 70% to 71% sensitivity and around 76% specificity. TCR V-J signatures able to tell the groups apart were searched for in a discovery cohort of 95 to 100 patients, of whom under 45 had Graves' ophthalmopathy and roughly 59 had stable Graves' hyperthyroidism. An independent validation cohort of fewer than 20 hyperthyroidism patients and 17 patients who later progressed to ophthalmopathy tested prospective prediction of ophthalmopathy. For training and testing, the approximately 92 patients in the discovery cohort were randomly divided in a 7:3 ratio. Thyroid tissue and blood T-cell repertoires from six Graves' hyperthyroidism patients were also compared in the study. Following sampling, methimazole starting at 30 mg daily was given to hyperthyroidism patients, and high-dose intravenous methylprednisolone was given to ophthalmopathy patients. The libraries were constructed in a second round of multiplex PCR and then size-selected and purified. Paired-end sequencing of the libraries was performed with 100 bp reads on an Illumina HiSeq2000. SOAPnuke was used to process the raw data, throwing out any read that contained adapters or uncalled bases, had a mean Phred below 15, or lacked an exact constant-primer or identifier match. High-quality paired reads were merged using COPE v1.2.5, and each unique nucleotide sequence was defined as a clonotype. Clonotypes were aligned to IMGT TRBV, TRBD and TRBJ reference segments using MiTCR v1.1. Only V-J combinations with frequency above 0.0001, covering about 99% of repertoires, were analysed. The TCS score was defined as F50 (clonal expansion) divided by E x V (chaos), with BLOSUM62-based TCRdist calculated between CDR3 peptides within each V-J. Welch's t-statistics and random forest reduced roughly 530 V-J features to fewer than 15, which were used in a naive Bayes classifier (R e1071). No statistical method was used to fix the sample size in advance, and group allocation was not hidden from the investigators. The paper reports TCR Vbeta CDR3 sequencing of some 140 peripheral blood samples: 43 ophthalmopathy, about 75 hyperthyroidism and 17 progressor patients.

The V and J segments used are TRBV6-2 or TRBV6-3 and TRBJ1-1; no confident D gene assignment can be made. The sample in question was peripheral blood mononuclear cells (PBMCs), obtained at new diagnosis, from a patient treated with antithyroid drugs. This TCR derives from a man aged 40-50 years with Graves disease. Donor details come from another sample of the same person, matched by shared clones. The base sequence is TGTGCCAGCAGTTACCGGGTCCGGAACACTGAAGCTTTCTTT. This is translated as CASSYRVRNTEAFF.